These 31 T cell receptor beta chains were sequenced from one sample in a study of Graves' ophthalmopathy and Graves' hyperthyroidism. Amplification of TCR beta CDR3 regions used RNA transcripts. RT-PCR was first run with HTBI primers, then multiplex PCR in a second round. TCRdb used MiXCR to reprocess the multiplex PCR reads, holding one entry per CDR3 protein. This sample has hundreds of thousands of distinct CDR3 sequences, with over 40% found just once. What was sequenced was peripheral blood. These receptors originate from an adult man with Graves' ophthalmopathy.

The genes are TRBV6-5 and TRBJ2-7; 7 bases align to TRBD2. The length of the CDR3 is 14 residues. The V and J ends lost 2 bases and 6 bases, in that order; junction bases with no gene match: 7. From germline, CDR1 is MNHEY and CDR2 SVGAGI. The CDR3 DNA reads TGTGCCAGCAGTTACCGCGGGAGTCTTTTCGAGCAGTACTTC. This encodes CASSYRGSLFEQYF.

Ten or more counts support this clonotype. The chain uses TRBV14 and TRBJ2-7; 11 bases fit TRBD2. The V gene's germline CDR1 is SGHDN and CDR2 FVKESK. This CDR3 is built from 14 residues. V dropped 4 bases and J dropped 12; count of bases not matched to a gene: 11. CDR3: CASSPGTSGIKRYF. The CDR3, as DNA: TGTGCCAGCAGCCCCGGGACTAGCGGAATTAAAAGGTACTTC. The entire variable domain, with the rest obtained from reference TRBV14 and TRBJ2-7, is as follows: EAGVTQFPSHSVIEKGQTVTLRCDPISGHDNLYWYRRVMGKEIKFLLHFVKESKQDESGMPNNRFLAERTGGTYSTLKVQPAELEDSGVYFCASSPGTSGIKRYFGPGTRLTVT.

The V and J genes are TRBV9 and TRBJ1-3; 7 bases agree with TRBD1. J lost 5 bases, V lost 0 bases, and 14 bases had no gene match. The CDR3 length is 18 residues. Per germline, CDR1 SGDLS and CDR2 YYNGEE. CDR3: CASSVDTRVTGTRNTIYF. The CDR3 bases are TGTGCCAGCAGCGTAGATACTCGGGTGACAGGGACTCGAAACACCATATATTTT.

This clonotype appeared a few times. This chain joins TRBV19 and TRBJ2-5; D is uncertain. V was shortened by 3 bases and J by 2 bases, with 7 bases between the two germline ends. CDR1 and CDR2 from the germline V gene are LNHDA and SQIVND (reference sequence). CDR3 length: 13 amino acids. The CDR3 region has the DNA TGTGCCAGTAGTATTAGTCCGCAAGAGACCCAGTACTTC. It translates to CASSISPQETQYF.

This clonotype was seen at least ten times. This sequence joins TRBV6-5 and TRBJ2-5, with D maybe TRBD1 (5 bases). The CDR3 runs 14 residues. The V end was cut by 6 bases, the J end by 9 bases, with 20 bases between. Germline CDR1 MNHEY, CDR2 SVGAGI. CDR3 protein: CASRGDSLGFAQYF. CDR3 DNA: TGTGCCAGCAGGGGCGACAGCTTAGGCTTCGCCCAGTACTTC.

Of note for this clonotype: This sequence may be a read error, since a much larger clone differs from it by one base. The chain has TRBV19 and TRBJ1-2, with TRBD1 as a possible D gene (6 bases). In germline, CDR1 is LNHDA, CDR2 SQIVND (reference sequence). This CDR3 comprises 12 residues. CDR3: CASSLQGDGCTF. The CDR3 bases are TGTGCCAGTAGTTTACAGGGTGATGGCTGCACCTTC.

The chain links TRBV14 to TRBJ2-2; 7 nucleotides line up with TRBD1. This CDR3 is 14 amino acids long. CDR1 SGHDN and CDR2 FVKESK come from the germline V gene. J lost 12 bases, V lost 3 bases, and 10 bases had no gene match. The CDR3 DNA reads TGTGCCAGCAGCCAGGAGACAGGGACACTGAAGCTGTTTTTT. Its translation is CASSQETGTLKLFF. Using reference TRBV14 and TRBJ2-2 for the parts outside the CDR3, the full variable domain is EAGVTQFPSHSVIEKGQTVTLRCDPISGHDNLYWYRRVMGKEIKFLLHFVKESKQDESGMPNNRFLAERTGGTYSTLKVQPAELEDSGVYFCASSQETGTLKLFFGEGSRLTVL.

The chain carries TRBV29-1 and TRBJ2-7; tentatively, D is TRBD1 (6 bases). Germline V gene sequence: CDR1 SQVTM, CDR2 ANQGSEA. This CDR3 has 13 residues. Trimming stripped 8 bases from V and 4 bases from J, with 18 bases between. The CDR3 protein is CSMGAGVHYEQYF. CDR3 bases: TGCAGCATGGGGGCAGGGGTTCATTACGAGCAGTACTTC.

This clonotype was detected a few times. The chain links TRBV6-5 to TRBJ1-4; D is unclear. CDR3 length: 14 residues. V shed 4 bases and J shed 4 bases, with 10 bases lying between them. Per germline, CDR1 MNHEY and CDR2 SVGAGI. The CDR3 DNA sequence: TGTGCCAGCAGTTTGAGTAGCCTTAATGAAAAACTGTTTTTT. Translation: CASSLSSLNEKLFF.

As concerns this clonotype: It may be a read error: a sequence one base away is much more abundant. V usage is TRBV19 and J usage is TRBJ1-3; 7 bases align to TRBD1. V was pared by 3 bases and J by 4 bases, with 6 bases of the junction left unmatched. There are 15 residues in the CDR3. The germline V gene has CDR1 LNHDA and CDR2 SQIVND (reference sequence). This CDR3 is CASSIQQGKGNTIYF. The CDR3 nucleotides read TGTGCCAGTAGTATCCAACAGGGGAAAGGAAACACCATATATTTT.

This clonotype has ten or more counts. The chain links TRBV9 to TRBJ2-7; D remains ambiguous. The CDR3 sequence is 14 residues long. Germline lookup yields CDR1 SGDLS and CDR2 YYNGEE. Trimming stripped 0 bases from V and 6 bases from J, with 13 bases between. The CDR3 here is CASSVDVSSIEQYF. In DNA, the CDR3 is TGTGCCAGCAGCGTAGATGTGTCCTCCATCGAGCAGTACTTC. Complete variable domain (other parts from reference TRBV9 and TRBJ2-7): DSGVTQTPKHLITATGQRVTLRCSPRSGDLSVYWYQQSLDQGLQFLIQYYNGEERAKGNILERFSAQQFPDLHSELNLSSLELGDSALYFCASSVDVSSIEQYFGPGTRLTVT.

This clonotype came up many times. The chain employs TRBV2 and TRBJ1-6; 7 bases fit TRBD1. Germline-derived CDR1 and CDR2 are SNHLY and FYNNEI. J was trimmed by 8 bases and V by 5 bases; bases with no gene match: 9. The CDR3 runs 15 residues. The CDR3 region has the DNA TGTGCCAGCAGTACTACACAGGGGCAGGATTCACCCCTCCACTTT. Protein: CASSTTQGQDSPLHF.

This clonotype was seen ten or more times. The gene calls are TRBV20-1 and TRBJ2-5, with 8 bases lining up with TRBD1. This CDR3 has 15 amino acids. The junction had 5 bases not matched to a gene; V was cut back by 1 base and J by 1 base. Germline V gives CDR1 DFQATT, CDR2 SNEGSKA (reference sequence). CDR3 sequence reads: CSARGDRPSQETQYF. CDR3 DNA: TGCAGTGCTAGAGGGGACAGGCCAAGCCAAGAGACCCAGTACTTC.

This clonotype was seen only a few times. Here the CDR3 DNA reads TGTGCCAGCAGCATCTGGTGGGTCACTGAAGCTTTCTTT. It translates to CASSIWWVTEAFF. V usage is TRBV5-5 and J usage is TRBJ1-1, with D unclear. The CDR3 sequence is 13 residues long. The germline V and J ends were trimmed by 4 bases and 4 bases, with 11 bases remaining between them. CDR1 is SGHKS and CDR2 is YYEKEE in the germline V gene (reference sequence).

The chain has TRBV14 and TRBJ1-6; 7 bases match TRBD1. This CDR3 region has 15 residues. V gave up 8 bases and J gave up 9 bases; unmatched junction bases: 13. CDR1 and CDR2 (germline): SGHDN, FVKESK. The DNA of the CDR3 is TGTGCCAGCTCACTGCCGACAGGGCTGGTTTCACCCCTCCACTTT. Residues: CASSLPTGLVSPLHF.

This clonotype was counted ten times or more. The V call is TRBV7-8, the J call TRBJ1-1; D not certain. CDR1 and CDR2 from the germline V gene are SGHVS and FQNEAQ. The ends were cut back, 4 bases at V and 8 bases at J, with 14 bases in the middle. The CDR3 runs to 13 residues. CDR3 residues: CASSSFPHREAFF. For the CDR3, the DNA is TGTGCCAGCAGCTCTTTTCCGCACAGAGAAGCTTTCTTT.

The chain uses TRBV10-3 and TRBJ1-1, with 7 bases lining up with TRBD1. Trimming cost V 10 bases and J 3 bases; bases outside gene matches: 20. This CDR3 contains 17 residues. The germline gives CDR1 ENHRY, CDR2 SYGVKD. CDR3 loop: CASTMKARGVRDTEAFF. DNA of the CDR3: TGTGCCAGCACGATGAAAGCCAGGGGGGTAAGAGACACTGAAGCTTTCTTT.

In its sample, this clonotype was seen once. The rearrangement uses TRBV29-1 and TRBJ2-5; unclear D gene. Germline lookup yields CDR1 SQVTM and CDR2 ANQGSEA. V was trimmed by 5 bases and J by 0 bases, leaving 13 bases between them. The CDR3 is made up of 14 amino acids. The CDR3, as DNA: TGCAGCGTTTGGGCCCTCGGGTACCAAGAGACCCAGTACTTC. It codes for CSVWALGYQETQYF.

Worth noting for this clonotype: It may be a read error: a sequence one base away is much more abundant. This chain joins TRBV20-1 and TRBJ1-3, with D possibly TRBD1 on 5 matching bases. The V end lost 0 bases, the J end lost 2 bases, and 5 bases lay between the germline ends. Germline CDR1 reads DFQATT; CDR2 reads SNEGSKA (reference sequence). The CDR3 covers 13 residues. As DNA, the CDR3 is TGCAGTGCTAGAGACAGGGCTGGAAACACCATATATTTT. It specifies CSARDRAGNTIYF.

The chain combines TRBV15 with TRBJ2-7; D is possibly TRBD1 (6 bases). The J call may be in error: the DNA end matches TRBJ2-1 better. There are 12 residues in the CDR3. The germline V gene encodes CDR1 LNHNV and CDR2 YYDKDF (reference sequence). CDR3 loop: CATSSTGSEQFF. CDR3 DNA sequence: TGTGCCACCAGCAGCACAGGGAGCGAGCAGTTCTTC.

The rearrangement uses TRBV10-3 and TRBJ1-2; 9 bases are a match to TRBD1. Losses at the gene ends were 7 bases for V and 3 bases for J; bases not matched to a gene: 12. CDR3 size: 16 residues. From germline, CDR1 is ENHRY and CDR2 SYGVKD. The CDR3 loop reads CAITVPGQGLDYGYTF. The DNA of the CDR3 is TGTGCCATCACTGTACCGGGACAGGGCCTCGACTATGGCTACACCTTC.

In this sample, this clonotype turned up a few times. A clone one base away is much larger, so this may be a read error. The rearrangement joins TRBV9 to TRBJ2-5; 7 nucleotides align to TRBD1. V lost 4 bases to trimming and J lost 5 bases; unmatched junction nucleotides: 11. Germline CDR1 SGDLS, CDR2 YYNGEE. There are 15 residues in the CDR3. The CDR3 DNA reads TGTGCCAGCAGCCAGGGGACAGAGGCTTTGGAGACCCAGTACTTC. Its translation: CASSQGTEALETQYF.

The V gene is TRBV7-2, the J gene TRBJ2-7, with D possibly matching TRBD1 (6 bases). The CDR3 runs to 14 residues. Trimming took off 5 bases at V and 2 bases at J, with 13 bases between the two ends. Germline assignment: CDR1 SGHTA and CDR2 FQGNSA. CDR3 loop: CASSKQGSAYEQYF. DNA for the CDR3: TGTGCCAGCAGCAAACAGGGAAGCGCCTACGAGCAGTACTTC. Using reference TRBV7-2 and TRBJ2-7 for the parts outside the CDR3, the full variable domain is GAGVSQSPSNKVTEKGKDVELRCDPISGHTALYWYRQSLGQGLEFLIYFQGNSAPDKSGLPSDRFSAERTGGSVSTLTIQRTQQEDSAVYLCASSKQGSAYEQYFGPGTRLTVT.

A note on this clonotype: At one end, the junction sequence differs from germline, possibly due to a read error. V gene TRBV7-2 combines with J gene TRBJ2-2; 8 bases are a match to TRBD1. CDR1 is SGHTA, CDR2 FQGNSA, per germline. The CDR3 consists of 15 residues. The CDR3 nucleotides read TGCGCCAGCAGGGGACAGGAAGTCGGGGCCGGGGAGCTGTTTTTT. This translates into CASRGQEVGAGELFF.

The J gene is TRBJ1-1, the V gene TRBV7-9; TRBD1 agrees at 11 bases. The CDR3 has 20 amino acids. Trimming at V came to 5 bases and at J to 3 bases, leaving 20 bases not matched to a gene. CDR1 SEHNR and CDR2 FQNEAQ come from the germline V gene (reference sequence). The CDR3, as DNA: TGTGCCAGCAGCCAAGCAGGTCTAATGGGGACAGGGGGTCGAGACACTGAAGCTTTCTTT. This gives the protein CASSQAGLMGTGGRDTEAFF.

There are many counts of this clonotype. This chain links TRBV29-1 with TRBJ2-7; D unresolved. Trimming pared 6 bases from V and 2 bases from J, leaving 14 bases between. The CDR3 has 13 residues. Germline-derived CDR1 and CDR2 are SQVTM and ANQGSEA. As DNA, the CDR3 is TGCAGCGTGCGGCCCGATGGCACCTACGAGCAGTACTTC. Translating gives CSVRPDGTYEQYF.

CDR3 coding DNA: TGTGCCACCAGCAGAACGCGAGGAGCCCAAGAGACCCAGTACTTC. As protein: CATSRTRGAQETQYF. The chain joins TRBV15 to TRBJ2-5; D is undetermined. CDR3 length: 15 amino acids. Germline CDR1 LNHNV, CDR2 YYDKDF (reference sequence). Trimming stripped 2 bases from V and 1 base from J, with 11 bases between.

This clonotype was seen only a few times. This chain joins TRBV20-1 and TRBJ2-7, with 11 nucleotides matching TRBD2. The germline CDR1 and CDR2 sequences are DFQATT and SNEGSKA (reference sequence). The CDR3 loop spans 17 amino acids. After removal of 3 bases from V and 7 bases from J, the junction contained 17 bases not matched to a gene. Written as DNA, the CDR3 is TGCAGTGCTAGCGAAAGGATTAGCGGGAGGGCCAGGGGAGAGCAGTACTTC. It yields the protein CSASERISGRARGEQYF.

The chain couples TRBV10-3 to TRBJ1-5; D not resolved. The CDR3 is made up of 14 amino acids. The germline CDR1 and CDR2 sequences are ENHRY and SYGVKD. Trimming took 9 bases from V and 2 from J, leaving 14 bases between them. The CDR3 region is CAMREREGNQPQHF. In DNA, the CDR3 is TGTGCCATGCGTGAGAGGGAGGGCAATCAGCCCCAGCATTTT.

The chain has TRBV7-2 and TRBJ1-2; D unclear. The V end was cut by 1 base, the J end by 10 bases, with 10 bases between. Germline V gene lookup returns CDR1 SGHTA and CDR2 FQGNSA. The CDR3 is made up of 12 amino acids. The CDR3 loop is CASSLDPDLYTF. The CDR3 bases are TGTGCCAGCAGCTTAGATCCGGACCTCTACACCTTC.

This clonotype was counted only a few times. The rearrangement joins TRBV7-8 to TRBJ2-2; 8 positions agree with TRBD2. Germline values: CDR1 SGHVS, CDR2 FQNEAQ. This CDR3 is 17 amino acids long. V gave up 1 base and J gave up 0 bases; unmatched junction bases: 4. The CDR3 spells CASSLVGGGPNTGELFF. The DNA of the CDR3 is TGTGCCAGCAGCTTAGTCGGGGGGGGTCCGAACACCGGGGAGCTGTTTTTT.